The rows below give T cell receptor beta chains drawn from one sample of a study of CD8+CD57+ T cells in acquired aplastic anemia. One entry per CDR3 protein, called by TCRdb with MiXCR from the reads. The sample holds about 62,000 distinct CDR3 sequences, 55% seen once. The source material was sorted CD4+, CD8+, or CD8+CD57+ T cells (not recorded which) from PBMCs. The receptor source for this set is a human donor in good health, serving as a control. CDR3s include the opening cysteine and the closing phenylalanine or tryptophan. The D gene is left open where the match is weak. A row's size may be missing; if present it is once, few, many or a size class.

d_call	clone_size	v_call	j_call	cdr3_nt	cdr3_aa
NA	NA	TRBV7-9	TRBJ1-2	TGTGCCAGCAGCTTAGGGGGTATGGATGGCTACACCTTC	CASSLGGMDGYTF
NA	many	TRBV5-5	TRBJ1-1	TGTGCCAGCAGCCGGGACACCATGAACACTGAAGCTTTCTTT	CASSRDTMNTEAFF
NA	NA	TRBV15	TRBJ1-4	TGTGCCACCAGCAGAGATCGGCTAGAATGGGTTGAAAAACTGTTTTTT	CATSRDRLEWVEKLFF
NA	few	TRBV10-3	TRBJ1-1	TGTGCCACCAAGACAGGTGAGAACACTGAAGCTTTCTTT	CATKTGENTEAFF
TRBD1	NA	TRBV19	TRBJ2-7	TGTGCCAGTAGCAGCGGACAGGATCTATCCTACGAGCAGTACTTC	CASSSGQDLSYEQYF
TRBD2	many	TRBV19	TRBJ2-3	TGTGCCAGTAGTACCCCGACTAGCGGGAGGCTCACAGATACGCAGTATTTT	CASSTPTSGRLTDTQYF
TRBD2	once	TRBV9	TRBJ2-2	TGTGCCAGTGCATATAGCGGGGGTCACACCGGGGAGCTGTTTTTT	CASAYSGGHTGELFF
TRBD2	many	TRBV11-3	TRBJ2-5	TGTGCCAGCAGCTTAGCGTTCGGACTAGCGGGAGAGACCCAGTACTTC	CASSLAFGLAGETQYF
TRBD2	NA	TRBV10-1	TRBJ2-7	TGCGCCAGCAGTGAGGGGCGCGACGGGAGGGCTAGGTACGAGCAGTACTTC	CASSEGRDGRARYEQYF
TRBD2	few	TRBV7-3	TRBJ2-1	TGTGCCAGCAGCGGAGCGGGAAGGTACAATGAGCAGTTCTTC	CASSGAGRYNEQFF
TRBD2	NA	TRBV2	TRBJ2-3	TGTGCCAGCAGTAAACTAGCGGGAGCTGCAGATACGCAGTATTTT	CASSKLAGAADTQYF
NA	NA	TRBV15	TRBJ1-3	TGTGCCACCAGCAGCGGGATGGCAGGCAACACCATATATTTT	CATSSGMAGNTIYF
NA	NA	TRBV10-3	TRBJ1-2	TGTGCCATCAGTGAGTCGTATGGCTACACCTTC	CAISESYGYTF
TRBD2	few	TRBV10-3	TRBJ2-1	TGTGCCACCCTGAGTCTAGCGGGAGACAATGAGCAGTTCTTC	CATLSLAGDNEQFF
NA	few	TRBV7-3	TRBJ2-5	TGTGCCACAGCCCCCAGGGTAGAGACCCAGTACTTC	CATAPRVETQYF
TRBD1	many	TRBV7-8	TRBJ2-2	TGTGCCAGCAGCATAGACAGGGGGCGCTCCGGGGAGCTGTTTTTT	CASSIDRGRSGELFF
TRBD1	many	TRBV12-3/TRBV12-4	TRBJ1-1	TGTGCCAGCAGAGGGGGACAGGGCGAAGGAGCTTTCTTT	CASRGGQGEGAFF
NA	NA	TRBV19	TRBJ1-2	TGTGCCAGTAGTGCTCAGGGGTACTATGGCTACACCTTC	CASSAQGYYGYTF
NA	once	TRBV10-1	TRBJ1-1	TGCGCCAGCCCAAGCCCTCCGCGGCCGGGACACAAGAACACTGAAGCTTTCTTT	CASPSPPRPGHKNTEAFF
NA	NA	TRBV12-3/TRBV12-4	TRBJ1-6	TGTGCCAGCATGGGATCGCGCTATAATTCACCCCTCCACTTT	CASMGSRYNSPLHF
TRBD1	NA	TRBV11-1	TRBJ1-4	TGTGCCAGCAGTGCAGGACAGGGAGGGGTGAATCTAGGTGAAAAACTGTTTTTT	CASSAGQGGVNLGEKLFF
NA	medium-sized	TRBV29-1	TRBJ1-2	TGCAGCGTCCAAGGGGGGAACTATGGCTACACCTTC	CSVQGGNYGYTF
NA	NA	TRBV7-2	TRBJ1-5	TGTGCCAGCAGCTTAGGTGGGGGGGCCAATCAGCCCCAGCATTTT	CASSLGGGANQPQHF
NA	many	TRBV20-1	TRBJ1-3	TGCAGTGCTAGTGGGTCAGGGTCTGGAAACACCATATATTTT	CSASGSGSGNTIYF
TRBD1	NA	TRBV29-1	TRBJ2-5	TGCAGCGTTGAAGCCGACAGGGGGCGCACAGAGACCCAGTACTTC	CSVEADRGRTETQYF
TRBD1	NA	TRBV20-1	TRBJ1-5	TGCAGTGCTAGAGAGGACAGGGTGAGGATCCAGCCCCAGCATTTT	CSAREDRVRIQPQHF
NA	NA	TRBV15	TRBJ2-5	TGTGCCACCAGCAGAGGTAACGACGACTACAATCAGCCCCAGTACTTC	CATSRGNDDYNQPQYF
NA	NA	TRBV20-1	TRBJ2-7	TGCAGTGCTAGCCGGGGGAAGGGCGGCTACGAGCAGTACTTC	CSASRGKGGYEQYF
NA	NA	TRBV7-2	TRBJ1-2	TGCGCCAGCAGTGAGCAGATGCAGGGACGGACCTTC	CASSEQMQGRTF
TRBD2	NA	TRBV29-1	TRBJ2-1	TGCAGCGTTGAACGCGGGAGTGTCTACAATGAGCAGTTCTTC	CSVERGSVYNEQFF
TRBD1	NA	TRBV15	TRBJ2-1	TGTGCCACCAGCAGAGCCGGGACAGGGGGCCGTTTGGAGCAGTTCTTC	CATSRAGTGGRLEQFF
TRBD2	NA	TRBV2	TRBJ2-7	TGTGCCAGCAGTGAAATCCTGGCTAGCGGGAGGGCCTACGAGCAGTACTTC	CASSEILASGRAYEQYF
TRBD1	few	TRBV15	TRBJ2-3	TGTGCCACCAGCAGTCCCCTCGGACAGGGCGGTCGAGATACGCAGTATTTT	CATSSPLGQGGRDTQYF
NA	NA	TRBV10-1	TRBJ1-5	TGCGCCAGCAGTGGGGGCGGACAGCCCCAGCATTTT	CASSGGGQPQHF
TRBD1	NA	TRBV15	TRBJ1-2	TGTGTCACCAGGGAGGGGGCAGATCCTTATGGCTACACCTTC	CVTREGADPYGYTF
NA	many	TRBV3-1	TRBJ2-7	TGTGCCAGCAGCCAAGAACGAGGGATTATCGCCTACGAGCAGTACTTC	CASSQERGIIAYEQYF
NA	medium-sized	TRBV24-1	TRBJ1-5	TGTGCCACCAGTGATCCTCGGCAGGGAAGGTATCAGCCCCAGCATTTT	CATSDPRQGRYQPQHF
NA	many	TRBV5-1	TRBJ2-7	TGCGCCAGCAGCTTGGTGGAGGGAAGGCTCCACGAGCAGTACTTC	CASSLVEGRLHEQYF
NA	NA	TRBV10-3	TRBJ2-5	TGTGCCATCGCCGAGGGGGAGGCCCAGAAGACCCAGTACTTC	CAIAEGEAQKTQYF
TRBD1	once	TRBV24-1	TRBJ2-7	TGTGCCAGCAGTGTTTCTCAGGGGGCCTACGAGCAGTACTTC	CASSVSQGAYEQYF
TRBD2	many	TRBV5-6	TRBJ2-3	TGTGCCAGCAGCTTGGGGGGACTAGCGGGGGGTACGCAGTATTTT	CASSLGGLAGGTQYF
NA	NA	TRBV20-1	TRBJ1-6	TGCAGCCGAGCCAGGGAGGCGAGTTCACCCCTCCACTTT	CSRAREASSPLHF
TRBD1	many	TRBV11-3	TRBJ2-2	TGTGCCAGCACCCAGGGGGCGACCGGGGAGCTGTTTTTT	CASTQGATGELFF
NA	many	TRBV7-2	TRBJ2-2	TGTGCCAGCAGCGCACACGCGAACACCGGGGAGCTGTTTTTT	CASSAHANTGELFF
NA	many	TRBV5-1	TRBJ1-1	TGCGCCAGCAGCTTGGCGGGGGTCTCCACAGCTTTCTTT	CASSLAGVSTAFF
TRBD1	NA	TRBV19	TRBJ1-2	TGTGCCAGTACTCCAGGGGGCGCCAATGGCTACACCTTC	CASTPGGANGYTF
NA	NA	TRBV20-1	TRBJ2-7	TGCAGTGCTAGAGATATGAACTACGAGCAGTACTTC	CSARDMNYEQYF
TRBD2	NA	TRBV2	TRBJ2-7	TGTGCCAGCAGAGCCACTAGCGGGGGTTACGAGCAGTACTTC	CASRATSGGYEQYF
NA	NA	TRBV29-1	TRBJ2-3	TGCAGCGTTGATGAGGGGCCAGATACGCAGTATTTT	CSVDEGPDTQYF
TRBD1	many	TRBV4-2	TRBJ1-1	TGTGCCAGCAGCCAAGGTGCAGGACAGGGGGCGCTTGTTACTGAAGCTTTCTTT	CASSQGAGQGALVTEAFF
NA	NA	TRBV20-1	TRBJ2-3	TGCAGTGCTAGAGGGGCTAGTATGGCAGATACGCAGTATTTT	CSARGASMADTQYF
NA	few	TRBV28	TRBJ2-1	TGTGCCAGCAGCTCGACAGCGCAGTTCTTC	CASSSTAQFF
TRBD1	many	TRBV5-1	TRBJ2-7	TGCGCCAGCAGAGCGTCGGGGACAGTGAGTTACGAGCAGTACTTC	CASRASGTVSYEQYF
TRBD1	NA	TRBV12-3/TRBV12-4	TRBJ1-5	TGTGCCAGCAGTGAGACAGGGAAGAATCAGCCCCAGCATTTT	CASSETGKNQPQHF
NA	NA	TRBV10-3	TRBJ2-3	TGTGCCATCAGTGGAACAGCAGGCGATACGCAGTATTTT	CAISGTAGDTQYF